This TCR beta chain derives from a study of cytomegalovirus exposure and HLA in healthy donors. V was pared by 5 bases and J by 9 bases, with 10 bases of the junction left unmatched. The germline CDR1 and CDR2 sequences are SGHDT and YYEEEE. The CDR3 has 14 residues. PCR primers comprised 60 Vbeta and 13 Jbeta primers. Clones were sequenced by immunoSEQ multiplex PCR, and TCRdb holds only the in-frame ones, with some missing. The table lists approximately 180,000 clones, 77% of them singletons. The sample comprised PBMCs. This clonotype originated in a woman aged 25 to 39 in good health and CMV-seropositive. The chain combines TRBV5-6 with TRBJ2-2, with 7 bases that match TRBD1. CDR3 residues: CASSYDREPRELFF. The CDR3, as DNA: TGTGCCAGCAGTTACGACAGGGAACCACGGGAGCTGTTTTTT.